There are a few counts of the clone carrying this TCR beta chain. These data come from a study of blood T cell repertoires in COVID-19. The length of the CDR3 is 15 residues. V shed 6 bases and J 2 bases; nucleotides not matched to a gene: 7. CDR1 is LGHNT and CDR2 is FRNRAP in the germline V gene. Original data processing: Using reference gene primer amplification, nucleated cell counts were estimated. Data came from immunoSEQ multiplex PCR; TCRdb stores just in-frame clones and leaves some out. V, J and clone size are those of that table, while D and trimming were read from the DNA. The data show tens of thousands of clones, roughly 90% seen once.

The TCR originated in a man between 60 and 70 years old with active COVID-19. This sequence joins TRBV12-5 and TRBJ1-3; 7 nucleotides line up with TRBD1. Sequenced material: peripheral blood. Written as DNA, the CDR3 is TGTGCTAGTGGCGGTAAACAGGGGACTGGAAACACCATATATTTT. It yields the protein CASGGKQGTGNTIYF.